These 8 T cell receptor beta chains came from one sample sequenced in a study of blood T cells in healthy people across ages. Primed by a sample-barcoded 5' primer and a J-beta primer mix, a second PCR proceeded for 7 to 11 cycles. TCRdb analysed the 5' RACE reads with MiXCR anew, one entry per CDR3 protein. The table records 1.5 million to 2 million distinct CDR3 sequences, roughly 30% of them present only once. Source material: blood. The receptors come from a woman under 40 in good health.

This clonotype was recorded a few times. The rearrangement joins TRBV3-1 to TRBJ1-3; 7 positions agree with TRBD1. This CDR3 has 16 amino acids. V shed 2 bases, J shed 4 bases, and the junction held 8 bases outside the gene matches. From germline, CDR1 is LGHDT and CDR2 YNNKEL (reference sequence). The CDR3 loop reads CASSQRTRGSGNTIYF. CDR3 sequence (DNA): TGTGCCAGCAGCCAACGCACCAGGGGGTCCGGAAACACCATATATTTT.

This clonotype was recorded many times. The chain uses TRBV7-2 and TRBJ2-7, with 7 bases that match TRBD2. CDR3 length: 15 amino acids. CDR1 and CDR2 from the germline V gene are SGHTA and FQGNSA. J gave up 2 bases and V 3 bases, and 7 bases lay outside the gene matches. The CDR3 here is CASSFTSVTPYEQYF. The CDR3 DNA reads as TGTGCCAGCAGCTTTACTAGCGTAACACCCTACGAGCAGTACTTC.

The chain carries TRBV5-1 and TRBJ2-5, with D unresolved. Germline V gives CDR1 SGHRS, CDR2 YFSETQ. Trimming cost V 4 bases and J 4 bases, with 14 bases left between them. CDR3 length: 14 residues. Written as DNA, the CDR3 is TGCGCCAGCAGCCCGGACGGTGACGGAGAGACCCAGTACTTC. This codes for CASSPDGDGETQYF.

CDR3 nucleotides: TGTGCCAGCAGTTTATATAGCGCGAGAAACAATGAGCAGTTCTTC. Its protein is CASSLYSARNNEQFF. This chain links TRBV27 with TRBJ2-1, with D perhaps matching TRBD2 (5 bases). CDR1 and CDR2 from the germline V gene are MNHEY and SMNVEV (reference sequence). The CDR3 is 15 amino acids. V lost 1 base and J lost 5, with 12 bases in between.

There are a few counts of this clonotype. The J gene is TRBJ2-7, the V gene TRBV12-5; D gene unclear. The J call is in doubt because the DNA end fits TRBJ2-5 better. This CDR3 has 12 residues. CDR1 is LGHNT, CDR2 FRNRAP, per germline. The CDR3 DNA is TGTGCTAGTGGTTTCCTAGTGGAGACCCAGTACTTC. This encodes CASGFLVETQYF.

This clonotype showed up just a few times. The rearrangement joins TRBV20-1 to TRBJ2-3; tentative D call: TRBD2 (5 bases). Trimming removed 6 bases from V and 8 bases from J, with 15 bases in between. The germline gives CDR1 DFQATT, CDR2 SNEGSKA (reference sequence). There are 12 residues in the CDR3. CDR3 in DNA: TGCAGTGCGAACTCGGTGGAGGCTACGCAGTATTTT. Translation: CSANSVEATQYF.

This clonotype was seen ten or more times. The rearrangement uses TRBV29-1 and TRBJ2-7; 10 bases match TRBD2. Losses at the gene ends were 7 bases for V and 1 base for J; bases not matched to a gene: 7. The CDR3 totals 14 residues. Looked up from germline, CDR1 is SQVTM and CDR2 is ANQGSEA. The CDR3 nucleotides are TGCAGCGCCGCCCTAGCGGGGGTGTCCTACGAGCAGTACTTC. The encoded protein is CSAALAGVSYEQYF.

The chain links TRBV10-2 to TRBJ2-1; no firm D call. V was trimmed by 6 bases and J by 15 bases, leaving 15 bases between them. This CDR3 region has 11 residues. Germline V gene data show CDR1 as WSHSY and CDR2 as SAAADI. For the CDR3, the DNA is TGCGCCAGCAGGGCCGGGTCGCCCCTGTTCTTC. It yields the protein CASRAGSPLFF.